These 24 T cell receptor beta chains were sequenced from one sample in a study of T-cell reconstitution after alpha-beta-depleted transplantation in children. Construction of the TCRbeta library involved unique molecular identifiers. TCRdb analysed the PCR reads with MiXCR anew, one entry per CDR3 protein. The sample yields around 340,000 distinct CDR3 sequences, about 14% seen once. Sequencing used PBMCs, obtained from the stem cell graft. These receptors were obtained from a human donor who donated a stem cell graft to a child with Fanconi anemia.

The chain is built from TRBV5-1 and TRBJ1-6; D is possibly TRBD1 (5 bases). Looked up from germline, CDR1 is SGHRS and CDR2 is YFSETQ. CDR3 length: 13 amino acids. Trimming cost V 7 bases and J 6 bases, with 11 bases left between them. The CDR3 spells CASGWDFNSPLHF. CDR3 DNA sequence: TGCGCCAGCGGGTGGGACTTTAATTCACCCCTCCACTTT. The entire variable domain, with the rest obtained from reference TRBV5-1 and TRBJ1-6, is as follows: KAGVTQTPRYLIKTRGQQVTLSCSPISGHRSVSWYQQTPGQGLQFLFEYFSETQRNKGNFPGRFSGRQFSNSRSEMNVSTLELGDSALYLCASGWDFNSPLHFGNGTRLTVT.

This clonotype has just a few counts. V gene TRBV4-3 combines with J gene TRBJ2-2; the D is unclear. CDR3 size: 16 residues. Per the germline V gene, CDR1 is LGHNA and CDR2 is YSLEER. The V end was cut by 0 bases, the J end by 5 bases, with 13 bases between. The chain's CDR3 is CASSQDWVGSTGELFF. CDR3 coding DNA: TGCGCCAGCAGCCAAGATTGGGTTGGCTCAACCGGGGAGCTGTTTTTT.

This clonotype was picked up many times. The genes are TRBV12-3 or TRBV12-4 and TRBJ2-2, with D hard to call. Trimming took 7 bases from V and 0 from J, leaving 9 bases between them. The CDR3 contains 14 residues. CDR3 loop: CASTPYANTGELFF. CDR3 bases: TGTGCCAGCACCCCCTACGCGAACACCGGGGAGCTGTTTTTT.

There are many counts of this clonotype. The CDR3: CASSYSTGVQYF. The CDR3 DNA reads TGTGCCAGCAGTTACTCGACTGGGGTGCAGTACTTC. The rearrangement links TRBV6-6 to TRBJ2-5; D uncertain. V gave up 0 bases and J gave up 11 bases, with 10 bases separating them. Germline V gives CDR1 MNHNY, CDR2 SVGAGI (reference sequence). This CDR3 is 12 amino acids long.

This clonotype was detected a few times. This chain joins TRBV6-1 and TRBJ2-6; unclear D gene. The CDR3 contains 16 residues. V was pared by 5 bases and J by 0 bases, with 11 bases between. Germline CDR1 and CDR2: MNHNS and SASEGT. CDR3 region: CASSKSEASGANVLTF. The CDR3 nucleotides read TGTGCCAGCAGTAAATCTGAAGCCTCTGGGGCCAACGTCCTGACTTTC.

This clonotype was recorded at least ten times. The rearrangement uses TRBV12-3 or TRBV12-4 and TRBJ1-1; no clear D gene. This CDR3 spans 14 amino acids. The germline V and J ends were trimmed by 4 bases and 1 base, with 10 bases remaining between them. The CDR3 is CASSSWTGNTEAFF. CDR3 nucleotides: TGTGCCAGCAGTTCTTGGACGGGGAACACTGAAGCTTTCTTT.

The rearrangement joins TRBV5-1 to TRBJ2-5; 8 positions match TRBD1. Germline CDR1 and CDR2: SGHRS and YFSETQ. This CDR3 is 16 amino acids long. V lost 4 bases, J lost 2 bases, and 10 bases stayed unmatched. CDR3 sequence (DNA): TGCGCCAGCAGCCGCGGGGACAGGCTGATTCAAGAGACCCAGTACTTC. Translation: CASSRGDRLIQETQYF.

V and J are TRBV6-1 and TRBJ2-1; the D gene is possibly TRBD1 (6 bases). The CDR3 has 14 residues. Germline CDR1 is MNHNS and CDR2 is SASEGT. The ends were cut back, 6 bases at V and 3 bases at J, with 12 bases in the middle. For the CDR3, the DNA is TGTGCCAGCAGACCTCTGGACAGCTACAATGAGCAGTTCTTC. This sequence encodes CASRPLDSYNEQFF.

This clonotype came up a few times. The chain has TRBV20-1 and TRBJ2-7; tentatively, D is TRBD1 (6 bases). The CDR3 has 13 amino acids. V was clipped by 6 bases and J by 4 bases, with 16 bases between them. Germline loops: CDR1 DFQATT, CDR2 SNEGSKA (reference sequence). This CDR3 reads CSASGQSRYEQYV. CDR3 nucleotide sequence: TGCAGTGCGAGCGGACAGAGCCGATACGAGCAGTACGTC.

The chain combines TRBV7-6 with TRBJ2-1; 9 positions agree with TRBD1. The CDR3 is made up of 16 amino acids. CDR1 and CDR2 (germline): SGHVS, FNYEAQ. V lost 4 bases to trimming and J lost 1 base; unmatched junction nucleotides: 5. The CDR3 reads CASSSRTGASYNEQFF. CDR3 DNA sequence: TGTGCCAGCAGCTCCCGGACAGGGGCTTCCTACAATGAGCAGTTCTTC.

The J gene is TRBJ2-5, the V gene TRBV28; D might be TRBD1 (6 bases). CDR3 length: 13 residues. Trimming removed 8 bases at V and 4 bases at J, with 14 bases between. Germline V gene data show CDR1 as MDHEN and CDR2 as SYDVKM. The CDR3 coding sequence is TGTGCCAGCGCTTACCTGGGGGCAGAGACCCAGTACTTC. As protein: CASAYLGAETQYF.

This clonotype was counted at least ten times. The V call is TRBV3-1, the J call TRBJ1-1; D is perhaps TRBD1 (5 bases). Looked up from germline, CDR1 is LGHDT and CDR2 is YNNKEL (reference sequence). V was pared by 0 bases and J by 6 bases, with 8 bases between. This CDR3 comprises 13 residues. The CDR3 DNA sequence: TGTGCCAGCAGCCAAGATTTGGGGGCTGAAGCTTTCTTT. Amino acids: CASSQDLGAEAFF.

The table lists this clonotype with a few counts. The chain has TRBV20-1 and TRBJ1-2; TRBD1 is a possible D gene (5 bases). V lost 0 bases, J lost 8 bases, and 19 bases lay in between. CDR3 length: 15 residues. Germline V gene data show CDR1 as DFQATT and CDR2 as SNEGSKA (reference sequence). CDR3 loop: CSARDSQGRAQGYTF. For the CDR3, the DNA is TGCAGTGCTAGAGATTCCCAGGGACGAGCCCAGGGCTACACCTTC.

This clonotype was seen ten or more times. The chain couples TRBV28 to TRBJ1-2; 8 bases fit TRBD1. Germline trimming cut 5 bases from V and 5 bases from J; bases unmatched to any gene: 7. CDR3 length equals 14 residues. Germline V gene sequence: CDR1 MDHEN, CDR2 SYDVKM. The CDR3 bases are TGTGCCAGCAGTACCCCGGGGACAGGTTATGGCTACACCTTC. It is translated as CASSTPGTGYGYTF.

The chain carries TRBV10-2 and TRBJ1-4; no clear D gene. Germline CDR1 and CDR2: WSHSY and SAAADI. V shed 8 bases and J shed 8 bases, with 15 bases lying between them. The CDR3 spans 13 residues. As DNA, the CDR3 is TGCGCCAGCTGGGCGGAGGAGGACGAAAAACTGTTTTTT. Translating gives CASWAEEDEKLFF.

This clonotype has more than one count but fewer than ten. The chain links TRBV20-1 to TRBJ1-6; the D is unclear. The germline V gene encodes CDR1 DFQATT and CDR2 SNEGSKA (reference sequence). Trimming left V 1 base short and J 7 bases short, with 8 bases between. The CDR3 covers 13 residues. CDR3: CSARADLNSPLHF. The CDR3 DNA reads TGCAGTGCTAGAGCGGACCTAAATTCACCCCTCCACTTT.

This clonotype was detected a few times. V is TRBV5-6 and J is TRBJ1-5; a weak D match, TRBD1 (5 bases). Germline V gives CDR1 SGHDT, CDR2 YYEEEE. Trimming took 2 bases from V and 3 from J, leaving 9 bases between them. The CDR3 loop spans 14 amino acids. The CDR3 spells CASSFQGNNQPQHF. CDR3 sequence (DNA): TGTGCCAGCAGCTTTCAGGGTAACAATCAGCCCCAGCATTTT.

V is TRBV21-1 and J is TRBJ1-2. TRBV21-1 is deemed a pseudogene. The CDR3 runs 18 residues. The CDR3 sequence is CASSGPTHTTVLEYGYTF. The CDR3 coding sequence is TGTGCCAGCAGCGGACCGACACACACCACCGTACTCGAGTATGGCTACACCTTC.

The chain couples TRBV5-6 to TRBJ1-2, with a possible D match to TRBD1 (5 bases). The germline V and J ends were trimmed by 7 bases and 0 bases, with 16 bases remaining between them. The CDR3 spans 15 residues. Per germline, CDR1 SGHDT and CDR2 YYEEEE. CDR3 loop: CASGGVQDTNYGYTF. CDR3 DNA: TGTGCCAGCGGGGGGGTCCAGGATACTAACTATGGCTACACCTTC.

This clonotype has a handful of counts. V is TRBV29-1 and J is TRBJ2-3; either TRBD1 or TRBD2 may supply D (7 bases each). This CDR3 spans 14 amino acids. Trimming stripped 6 bases from V and 2 bases from J, with 15 bases between. The V gene's germline CDR1 is SQVTM and CDR2 ANQGSEA. CDR3 nucleotide sequence: TGCAGCGTGAGACAGGGAGGGCCCACAGATACGCAGTATTTT. Amino acids: CSVRQGGPTDTQYF.

The chain recombines TRBV9 with TRBJ2-3; TRBD2 aligns across 11 bases. Germline lookup yields CDR1 SGDLS and CDR2 YYNGEE. J lost 3 bases, V lost 0 bases, and 6 bases had no gene match. The CDR3 runs to 17 residues. This chain's CDR3 is CASSVARGLADTDTQYF. The CDR3 bases are TGTGCCAGCAGCGTAGCCCGGGGACTAGCGGATACAGATACGCAGTATTTT.

In DNA, the CDR3 is TGTGCCAGCAGCTTAGTAACGCAAATCTATACCTACAATGAGCAGTTCTTC. Residues: CASSLVTQIYTYNEQFF. This chain uses TRBV7-2 with TRBJ2-1, with D uncertain. Trimming cost V 1 base and J 2 bases, with 15 bases left between them. Germline V gene lookup returns CDR1 SGHTA and CDR2 FQGNSA. The CDR3 totals 17 residues.

J is TRBJ2-1 and V is TRBV9; D may be TRBD2 (5 bases). Germline values: CDR1 SGDLS, CDR2 YYNGEE. This CDR3 contains 17 residues. Trimming took 0 bases from V and 6 from J, leaving 19 bases between them. In DNA, the CDR3 is TGTGCCAGCAGCGTAGATTCCCCCGAGGGCATAGTCAATGAGCAGTTCTTC. It specifies CASSVDSPEGIVNEQFF.

This clonotype turned up a few times. This chain joins TRBV29-1 and TRBJ1-1; 8 nucleotides line up with TRBD1. Germline values: CDR1 SQVTM, CDR2 ANQGSEA. With V trimmed by 6 bases and J by 8 bases, 11 bases remained unmatched. The CDR3 totals 13 residues. For the CDR3, the DNA is TGCAGCGTCAATAGGGGACAGGTGTCAGAAGCTTTCTTT. Residues: CSVNRGQVSEAFF.